This T cell receptor beta chain was captured by sequencing in a study of early T cells in non-severe SARS-CoV-2 infection. The CDR3 contains 13 residues. Germline CDR1 is SEHNR and CDR2 is FQNEAQ (reference sequence). V was cut by 6 bases and J by 5 bases, with 11 bases left in between. TCRdb recomputed calls from the 5' RACE reads with MiXCR, one row per CDR3 protein. The sample includes some 57,000 distinct CDR3 sequences, about a tenth of them seen just once. Study outcomes and limitations: VDJdb matching, biased toward anti-spike CD8 responses, missed private and CD4 specificities.

This clonotype was seen only a few times. Antigen unknown. The TCR sequence derives from an adult who was a healthcare worker with PCR-confirmed SARS-CoV-2 infection or an uninfected control (not recorded which). Source material: whole blood. The rearrangement links TRBV7-9 to TRBJ2-4, with TRBD2 as a possible D gene (6 bases). The CDR3 sequence: CASSHGGENIQYF. The CDR3 DNA reads TGTGCCAGCAGTCACGGGGGAGAAAACATTCAGTACTTC. Looking up the rest from reference TRBV7-9 and TRBJ2-4 gives the full variable domain: DTGVSQNPRHKITKRGQNVTFRCDPISEHNRLYWYRQTLGQGPEFLTYFQNEAQLEKSRLLSDRFSAERPKGSFSTLEIQRTEQGDSAMYLCASSHGGENIQYFGAGTRLSVL.